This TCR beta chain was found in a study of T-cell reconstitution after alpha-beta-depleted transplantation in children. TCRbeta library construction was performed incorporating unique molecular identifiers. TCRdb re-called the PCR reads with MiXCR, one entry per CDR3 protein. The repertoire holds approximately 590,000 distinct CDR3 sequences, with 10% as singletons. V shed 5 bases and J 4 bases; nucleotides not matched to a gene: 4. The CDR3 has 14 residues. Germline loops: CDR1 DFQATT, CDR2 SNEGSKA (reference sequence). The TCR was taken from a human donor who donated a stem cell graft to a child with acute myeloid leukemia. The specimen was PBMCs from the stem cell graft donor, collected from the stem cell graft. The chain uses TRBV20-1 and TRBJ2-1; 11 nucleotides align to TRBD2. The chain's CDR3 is CSAPIAGGYNEQFF. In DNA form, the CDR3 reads TGCAGTGCTCCCATAGCGGGAGGGTACAATGAGCAGTTCTTC.